Listed below are T cell receptor beta chains from one sample, sequenced in a study of vaccination and CD4 T cells after COVID-19. TCRdb processed the PCR reads anew with MiXCR; each CDR3 protein has one entry. The table records more than 10,000 distinct CDR3 sequences, approximately 37% of them present only once. Their cognate antigens are unknown. The sequenced sample was cultured CD4+ T cells from blood. All receptors come from a human donor with COVID-19. Both conserved end residues are part of each CDR3. Fields, in order: J gene, clone size, V gene, D gene, CDR3 protein, CDR3 DNA. D genes are given only for firm matches. Clone size is given for some rows only: seen once, a few or many times, or a class if the clone is expanded.

TRBJ1-2	-	TRBV6-1	TRBD1	CASRTGGGYTF	TGTGCCAGCAGAACAGGGGGGGGCTACACCTTC
TRBJ1-5	-	TRBV19	TRBD1	CASRQGASNQPQHF	TGTGCCAGTAGACAGGGGGCAAGCAATCAGCCCCAGCATTTT
TRBJ2-2	-	TRBV11-3	-	CASSRAGERPGELFF	TGTGCCAGCAGCCGGGCTGGGGAAAGGCCCGGGGAGCTGTTTTTT
TRBJ2-5	-	TRBV10-2	-	CASSVLGKETQYF	TGCGCCAGCAGTGTGTTAGGTAAAGAGACCCAGTACTTC
TRBJ1-1	-	TRBV27	-	CASSPKPGLTEAFF	TGTGCCAGCAGTCCAAAGCCAGGTTTAACTGAAGCTTTCTTT
TRBJ1-3	-	TRBV12-3/TRBV12-4	-	CASSLSGHGNTIYF	TGTGCCAGCAGTTTATCGGGGCATGGAAACACCATATATTTT
TRBJ2-4	few	TRBV7-2	-	CASSLDAGVDIQYF	TGTGCCAGCAGCTTAGATGCCGGGGTAGACATTCAGTACTTC
TRBJ2-2	-	TRBV5-1	-	CASSPELSGELFF	TGCGCCAGCAGCCCGGAACTATCCGGGGAGCTGTTTTTT
TRBJ1-1	-	TRBV19	TRBD1	CASSIYREQGFEAFF	TGTGCCAGTAGTATATATCGGGAACAGGGGTTTGAAGCTTTCTTT
TRBJ1-1	few	TRBV11-2	-	CASSPTGRTNTEAFF	TGTGCCAGCAGCCCGACGGGTAGGACTAACACTGAAGCTTTCTTT
TRBJ2-2	-	TRBV28	TRBD2	CASSPVLAGNTGELFF	TGTGCCAGCAGCCCTGTTCTAGCGGGTAACACCGGGGAGCTGTTTTTT
TRBJ2-7	-	TRBV6-1	TRBD1	CASSRDRGYEQYF	TGTGCCAGCAGCCGGGACAGGGGCTACGAGCAGTACTTC
TRBJ1-5	few	TRBV7-2	-	CASSLVAGAQHF	TGTGCCAGCAGCTTAGTCGCAGGGGCGCAGCATTTT
TRBJ1-5	few	TRBV6-1	-	CASRGGQPQHF	TGTGCCAGCAGGGGGGGTCAGCCCCAGCATTTT
TRBJ1-1	-	TRBV19	-	CASSNNGGQTEAFF	TGTGCCAGTAGTAATAACGGGGGGCAAACTGAAGCTTTCTTT
TRBJ1-1	few	TRBV12-3/TRBV12-4	-	CASSFRAEPTEAFF	TGTGCCAGCAGTTTCCGGGCGGAACCCACTGAAGCTTTCTTT
TRBJ1-2	few	TRBV20-1	-	CSARDPGGKDYGYTF	TGCAGTGCTAGAGATCCGGGGGGCAAGGACTATGGCTACACCTTC
TRBJ1-5	few	TRBV6-5	-	CASSYDSYQPQHF	TGTGCCAGCAGTTACGACAGTTATCAGCCCCAGCATTTT
TRBJ1-1	-	TRBV27	-	CASSSRGGGNTEAFF	TGTGCCAGCAGTTCACGGGGAGGGGGGAACACTGAAGCTTTCTTT
TRBJ2-3	-	TRBV24-1	-	CATGGWDADTQYF	TGTGCCACCGGGGGGTGGGATGCAGATACGCAGTATTTT
TRBJ1-3	few	TRBV28	-	CASSLRGQGAGNTIYF	TGTGCCAGCAGTTTAAGGGGCCAGGGTGCTGGAAACACCATATATTTT
TRBJ2-7	-	TRBV6-1	TRBD1	CASSSIQGVSYEQYF	TGTGCCAGCAGTAGCATTCAGGGGGTTTCCTACGAGCAGTACTTC
TRBJ2-7	-	TRBV9	TRBD2	CASSVDSGAPYEQYF	TGTGCCAGCAGCGTAGACAGCGGGGCCCCCTACGAGCAGTACTTC
TRBJ1-6	-	TRBV14	TRBD1	CASSQDQGAVSPLHF	TGTGCCAGCAGCCAAGATCAGGGGGCGGTTTCACCCCTCCACTTT
TRBJ1-1	few	TRBV5-4	-	CASSFDRRGEAFF	TGTGCCAGCAGCTTCGACAGGAGAGGAGAAGCTTTCTTT
TRBJ1-2	-	TRBV2	-	CASSPTKFDGYTF	TGTGCCAGCAGTCCGACAAAGTTCGATGGCTACACCTTC
TRBJ2-6	once	TRBV18	-	CASSPRGIASGANVLTF	TGTGCCAGCTCACCACGGGGGATTGCGTCTGGGGCCAACGTCCTGACTTTC
TRBJ1-2	-	TRBV4-1	-	CASSQDRGGNYGYTF	TGCGCCAGCAGCCAAGATAGGGGGGGGAACTATGGCTACACCTTC
TRBJ2-7	-	TRBV12-3/TRBV12-4	TRBD1	CASTLGGRSEQYF	TGTGCCAGCACCCTAGGGGGCCGTTCCGAGCAGTACTTC
TRBJ1-5	-	TRBV2	-	CASKGRENQPQHF	TGTGCCAGCAAGGGACGGGAAAATCAGCCCCAGCATTTT
TRBJ1-1	-	TRBV6-2/TRBV6-3	-	CASSYAGRREAFF	TGTGCCAGCAGTTACGCTGGCAGGCGTGAAGCTTTCTTT
TRBJ2-7	few	TRBV6-1	TRBD2	CASRPRLLAESYEQYF	TGTGCCAGCAGACCCCGACTACTAGCGGAAAGCTACGAGCAGTACTTC
TRBJ2-3	few	TRBV6-5	TRBD2	CASSYEAGGRSDTQYF	TGTGCCAGCAGTTACGAGGCGGGGGGGCGTTCAGATACGCAGTATTTT
TRBJ2-2	-	TRBV20-1	TRBD2	CSARVRLAGGPTGELFF	TGCAGTGCTAGAGTGAGACTAGCGGGGGGGCCCACCGGGGAGCTGTTTTTT
TRBJ1-3	-	TRBV2	-	CASSVAGDSGNTIYF	TGTGCCAGCAGTGTTGCAGGAGACTCTGGAAACACCATATATTTT
TRBJ1-2	few	TRBV5-1	-	CASSYFDSSNYGYTF	TGCGCCAGCAGCTACTTTGACAGTAGTAACTATGGCTACACCTTC
TRBJ1-6	few	TRBV27	-	CASSPSPVGGPLHF	TGTGCCAGCAGTCCCAGTCCTGTTGGGGGACCCCTCCACTTT
TRBJ1-2	-	TRBV7-2	TRBD1	CASSTGTGGISYTF	TGTGCCAGCAGCACCGGGACAGGGGGCATAAGCTACACCTTC
TRBJ2-2	few	TRBV7-3	-	CASTPSGSNTGELFF	TGTGCCAGCACCCCCTCGGGGTCGAACACCGGGGAGCTGTTTTTT
TRBJ1-5	-	TRBV9	-	CASSVRAGQPQHF	TGTGCCAGCAGCGTAAGGGCGGGTCAGCCCCAGCATTTT
TRBJ2-5	-	TRBV5-4	-	CASSLLQTQETQYF	TGTGCCAGCAGCTTGCTCCAGACTCAAGAGACCCAGTACTTC
TRBJ1-1	-	TRBV5-6	-	CASSWGKGERTEAFF	TGTGCCAGCAGCTGGGGTAAGGGGGAGAGGACTGAAGCTTTCTTT
TRBJ2-1	-	TRBV24-1	-	CATQGGSSYNEQFF	TGTGCCACCCAAGGGGGGTCCTCCTACAATGAGCAGTTCTTC
TRBJ1-2	few	TRBV7-9	-	CASTRRAGATNYGYTF	TGTGCCAGCACCCGACGAGCGGGGGCGACGAACTATGGCTACACCTTC
TRBJ1-2	few	TRBV6-1	-	CASSEMGSGGYTF	TGTGCCAGCAGTGAAATGGGTAGTGGTGGCTACACCTTC
TRBJ1-5	-	TRBV12-3/TRBV12-4	TRBD1	CASNPGQSSNQPQHF	TGTGCCAGCAATCCGGGACAGTCTAGCAATCAGCCCCAGCATTTT
TRBJ2-1	-	TRBV25-1	-	CASSEARDPYNEQFF	TGTGCCAGCAGTGAAGCGCGGGATCCCTACAATGAGCAGTTCTTC
TRBJ1-1	-	TRBV2	-	CATQQGLGTEAFF	TGTGCCACCCAACAGGGACTTGGCACTGAAGCTTTCTTT